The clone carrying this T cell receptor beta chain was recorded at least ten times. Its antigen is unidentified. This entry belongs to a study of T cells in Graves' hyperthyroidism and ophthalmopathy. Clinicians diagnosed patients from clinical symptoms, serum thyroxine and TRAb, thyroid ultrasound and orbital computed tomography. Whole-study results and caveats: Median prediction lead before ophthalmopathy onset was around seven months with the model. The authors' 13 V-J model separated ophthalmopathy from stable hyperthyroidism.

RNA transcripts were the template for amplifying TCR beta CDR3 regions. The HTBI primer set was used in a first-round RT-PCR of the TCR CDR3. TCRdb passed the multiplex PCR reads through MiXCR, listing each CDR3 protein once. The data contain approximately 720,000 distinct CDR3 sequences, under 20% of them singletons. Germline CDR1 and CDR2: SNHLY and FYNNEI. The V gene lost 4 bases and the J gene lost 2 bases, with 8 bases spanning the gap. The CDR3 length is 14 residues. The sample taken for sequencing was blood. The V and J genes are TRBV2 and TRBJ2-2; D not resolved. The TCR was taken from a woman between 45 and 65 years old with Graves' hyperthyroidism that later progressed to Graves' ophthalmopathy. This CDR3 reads CASSVQVNTGELFF. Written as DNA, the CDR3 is TGTGCCAGCAGTGTGCAGGTTAACACCGGGGAGCTGTTTTTT.